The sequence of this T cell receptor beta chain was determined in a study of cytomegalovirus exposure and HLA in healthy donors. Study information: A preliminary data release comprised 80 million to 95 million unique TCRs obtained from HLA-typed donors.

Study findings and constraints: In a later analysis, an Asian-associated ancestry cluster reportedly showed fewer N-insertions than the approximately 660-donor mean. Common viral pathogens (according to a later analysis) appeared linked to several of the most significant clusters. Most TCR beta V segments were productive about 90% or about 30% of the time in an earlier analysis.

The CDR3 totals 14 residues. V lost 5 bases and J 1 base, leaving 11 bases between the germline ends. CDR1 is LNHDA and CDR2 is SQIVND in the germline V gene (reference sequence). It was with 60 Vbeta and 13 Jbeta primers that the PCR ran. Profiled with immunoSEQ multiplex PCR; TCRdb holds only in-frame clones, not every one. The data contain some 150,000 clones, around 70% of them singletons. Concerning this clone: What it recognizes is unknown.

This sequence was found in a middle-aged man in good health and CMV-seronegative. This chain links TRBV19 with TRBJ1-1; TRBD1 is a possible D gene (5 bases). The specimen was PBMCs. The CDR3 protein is CASSSGVGNTEAFF. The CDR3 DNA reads TGTGCCAGTAGTTCGGGGGTAGGGAACACTGAAGCTTTCTTT.